This T cell receptor beta chain is from a study of a mutant IDH1 vaccine in newly diagnosed glioma (dated by TCRdb to about 2021). In terms of the full investigation: Eight vaccinations were administered to patients in weeks 1, 3, 5, 7, 11, 15, 19 and 23, corresponding to visits V03 through V10. Vaccination started 4-6 weeks after radiotherapy alone, or was given together with temozolomide cycles in the groups whose treatment included chemotherapy. The approximately 33 treated patients were around 62% male and 37.5% female, with a mean age of approximately 40 years. Prior to enrollment, patients had been given standard therapy consisting of radiotherapy alone, temozolomide alone, or radiochemotherapy with temozolomide, with the combination given to most patients. Peripheral blood was collected at six visits: V03 (baseline), V05, V07, V10, V12 and V13. For exploratory analyses, fewer than 30 treated patients had longitudinal TCRB deep sequencing done wherever samples were available. General findings and caveats noted by the study authors: Selection of PBMC samples for TCRB deep sequencing was based on availability. Vaccine-induced immune responses across multiple MHC alleles were detected in around 92% of patients. Pseudoprogression seemed to be unrelated to changes in the top peripheral T cell clonotypes found by TCRB sequencing. According to the authors, sample limitations meant that analyses of patient blood samples could not be reproduced.

Library construction relied on the immunoSEQ multiplex PCR assay. Rearranged TCR beta chain sequences were amplified using the hsTCRB Kit according to the manufacturer's protocol. TCRB libraries were sequenced on an Illumina MiSeq. The paper's processing steps were these. The proprietary platform of the kit vendor was used for demultiplexing, trimming and gene mapping. As stored in TCRdb, this immuneACCESS dataset retains in-frame rearrangements with V and J assigned. A fraction of the clones does not appear; measured against another copy, unresolved V genes explain less than half of the discrepancy, and the remainder lacks a known reason. V, J and clone size derive from that table, while D and trimming were established from the DNA sequence. The sample profile shows around 54,000 clones; over 70% of them were found once. The ten largest clones represent about 1.4% of the sample. Concerning this clone: Its antigen is currently not known. Base qualities are not provided; no much larger clone lies one nucleotide away.

The sample's time point label is to be understood as: week 23, last vaccination. Each vaccine dose, consisting of 300 ug of a 20-mer mutant IDH1 peptide in Montanide, was administered subcutaneously with topical imiquimod. The donors had newly diagnosed IDH1-mutant astrocytomas of WHO grade 3 or 4 that showed loss of nuclear ATRX. The samples were drawn from NOA16, a multicentre, single-arm, open-label phase I trial in Germany that tested a mutant IDH1 peptide vaccine in humans for the first time. Genomic DNA for TCRB sequencing was extracted from EDTA blood using the DNeasy Blood and Tissue Kit. This receptor was obtained from a man in his forties with glioma. The sample consisted of PBMCs, taken from a glioma patient whose treatment included an IDH1 peptide vaccine.

The nucleotide sequence reads as follows: TGTGCCAGCAGGCCAGCGGGAGGTCGTACAGATACGCAGTATTTT. Its coded protein is CASRPAGGRTDTQYF. The rearranged segments are TRBV5-4 and TRBJ2-3; 9 central nucleotides agree with TRBD2. The CDR3 contains 15 residues, cysteine and phenylalanine counted. Of all the DNA, just the CDR3 is kept, 45 bases in frame from base 1. V ends up 5 bases short and J 3 bases short, with an unmatched junction base count of 7. From the germline V gene (reference sequence), CDR1 is SGHNT and CDR2 is YYREEE.